These T cell receptor beta chains were read from a single sample in a study of Graves' ophthalmopathy and Graves' hyperthyroidism. MiXCR was run by TCRdb on the multiplex PCR reads, yielding one entry per CDR3 protein. This sample has roughly 500,000 distinct CDR3 sequences, with around 15% found just once. Source material: blood. The origin of the receptors is a woman in her twenties or thirties with Graves' ophthalmopathy. Each CDR3 is given with its conserved first and last residue. The D gene is left open where the match is weak. Clone size is shown for a subset of rows, as once, few, many or a class of expanded clone.

j_call d_call v_call clone_size cdr3_nt cdr3_aa
TRBJ2-4 - TRBV7-9 - TGTGCCAGCAGCTTAGCCGGGGCTCAGTACTTC CASSLAGAQYF
TRBJ1-5 - TRBV11-2 many TGTGCCAGCATCGTTTCGAGGGACAATCAGCCCCAGCATTTT CASIVSRDNQPQHF
TRBJ2-7 TRBD1 TRBV9 many TGTGCCAGCAGCCCCGGGACAGGGACCGGCGAGCAGTACTTC CASSPGTGTGEQYF
TRBJ2-2 - TRBV6-5 many TGTGCCAGCAGTTACTCGAGGGGGGCTAACACCGGGGAGCTGTTTTTT CASSYSRGANTGELFF
TRBJ2-5 TRBD1 TRBV12-3/TRBV12-4 many TGTGCCAGCAGCGCCGGGACAGTAGAGACCCAGTACTTC CASSAGTVETQYF
TRBJ2-7 TRBD1 TRBV7-8 many TGTGCCAGCAGCTACAACATAGGGGACAGGGGGCGCCACGAGCAGTACTTC CASSYNIGDRGRHEQYF
TRBJ1-2 - TRBV6-4 - TGTGCCAGCAGTGAAATGAGTCGCTATGGCTACACCTTC CASSEMSRYGYTF
TRBJ1-2 TRBD1 TRBV12-3/TRBV12-4 - TGTGCCAGCAGTCCTGGGACAGGCTCGGGTGGCTACACCTTC CASSPGTGSGGYTF
TRBJ2-7 TRBD2 TRBV3-1 - TGTGCCAGCAGCCAAAGGGCTAGCGGGAACCCCTACGAGCAGTACTTC CASSQRASGNPYEQYF
TRBJ2-4 - TRBV6-1 many TGTGCCAGCAGTGAACCCTATGGGGGGTCGCTAGCCAAAAACATTCAGTACTTC CASSEPYGGSLAKNIQYF
TRBJ1-2 - TRBV2 - TGTGCCAGCAGTTTGGCCGGGGCAGGGTTTAACTATGGCTACACCTTC CASSLAGAGFNYGYTF
TRBJ1-1 TRBD1 TRBV6-1 many TGTGCCAGCAGACAGGGGGAACCCACTGAAGCTTTCTTT CASRQGEPTEAFF
TRBJ1-3 - TRBV11-2 many TGTGCCAGCAGCCTGTCCCTGGGTGGCAGGGCGAATTTT CASSLSLGGRANF
TRBJ2-5 - TRBV7-2 many TGTGCCAGCAGCTTAAGAGGTCAGCGGTTGTACCAAGAGACCCAGTACTTC CASSLRGQRLYQETQYF
TRBJ2-2 - TRBV29-1 many TGCAGCGTTCGGCGAGACACCGGGGAGCTGTTTTTT CSVRRDTGELFF
TRBJ1-5 - TRBV7-2 many TGTGCCAGCAGCTTAGGGGGCATTCGGCCCCAGCATTTT CASSLGGIRPQHF
TRBJ1-1 - TRBV12-3/TRBV12-4 many TGTGCCAGCAGTTTCGGGACCGTTACCCCAGAAGCTTTCTTT CASSFGTVTPEAFF
TRBJ2-3 - TRBV27 many TGTGCCACCCTGGGCCCCCGGCGTTTT CATLGPRRF
TRBJ1-6 - TRBV7-6 many TGTGCCAGCAGCTTAGCCCCGCCGGAGTTTATCGCTCCCCTCCACTTT CASSLAPPEFIAPLHF
TRBJ1-2 - TRBV2 many TGTGCCAGCAGTGAATTATCAGGGACGGCTTCTGGCTACACCTTC CASSELSGTASGYTF
TRBJ2-7 TRBD1 TRBV4-2 - TGTGCCAGCAGAATCACGGCCCGGGACAGGGGTTCCTACGAGCAGTACTTC CASRITARDRGSYEQYF
TRBJ2-5 - TRBV6-2/TRBV6-3 many TGTGCCAGCAGTTACTCTCTCCGCTCCCCCGTCCAAGAGACCCAGTACTTC CASSYSLRSPVQETQYF
TRBJ2-7 - TRBV30 many TGTGCCTGGAGTAATGACTACCGCTCCTACGAGCAGTACTTC CAWSNDYRSYEQYF
TRBJ1-1 - TRBV6-1 many TGTGCCAGCAGTGAAGGTTCAGGGGTCACTGAAGCTTTCTTT CASSEGSGVTEAFF
TRBJ1-6 - TRBV25-1 - TGTGCCAGCAGTGAATCAAGGGGGGTTACTAATTCACCCCTCCACTTT CASSESRGVTNSPLHF
TRBJ2-4 - TRBV2 many TGTGCCAGCAGTGCTGTGAATCAAAACATTCAGTACTTC CASSAVNQNIQYF
TRBJ1-1 TRBD1 TRBV7-9 - TGTGCCAGCAGCCCTTTAAGACAGGGGAGCACTGAAGCTTTCTTT CASSPLRQGSTEAFF
TRBJ2-7 TRBD2 TRBV6-2/TRBV6-3 many TGTGCCAGCAGTTCCTTAACTAGCGGGTCCATTGAGCAGTACTTC CASSSLTSGSIEQYF
TRBJ2-6 - TRBV27 few TGTGCCAGCACCCCGCAGGGACACCTCTCTGGGGCCAACGTCCTGACTTTC CASTPQGHLSGANVLTF
TRBJ2-7 TRBD1 TRBV6-1 - TGTGCCAGCATGGGGCCTAACAGGGGCTACGAGCAGTACTTC CASMGPNRGYEQYF
TRBJ2-7 - TRBV20-1 many TGCAGTGCCAGACGAAGGACAGATCTCGAGCAGTACTTC CSARRRTDLEQYF
TRBJ2-7 - TRBV2 many TGTGCCAGCCTTCCAGGGGCAGCGTACGAGCAGTACTTC CASLPGAAYEQYF
TRBJ2-7 - TRBV4-1 - TGCGCCAGCAGCCAAGGGGGAAAGGGGGGAAAGGAGCAGTACTTC CASSQGGKGGKEQYF
TRBJ1-1 TRBD1 TRBV6-1 many TGTGCCAGCAGTGACCCGGACAGGGGCAAAACTGAAGCTTTCTTT CASSDPDRGKTEAFF
TRBJ2-7 - TRBV7-2 many TGTGCCAGCAGCTTAGCCCAGGGGGAGGAATACGAGCAGTACTTC CASSLAQGEEYEQYF
TRBJ2-5 TRBD2 TRBV7-8 few TGTGCCAGCAGCTTAAATCCGCTAGCGGAAAAAGAGACCCAGTACTTC CASSLNPLAEKETQYF
TRBJ1-1 TRBD1 TRBV12-3/TRBV12-4 many TGTGCCAGCAGCATCCTCCAGGGGGTGTCTGAAGCTTTCTTT CASSILQGVSEAFF
TRBJ2-7 TRBD2 TRBV10-2 many TGCGCCAGCAGTGAGTCGGGGACTAGCGGGGGCCTCTCCTACGAGCAGTACTTC CASSESGTSGGLSYEQYF
TRBJ2-5 TRBD1 TRBV20-1 many TGCAGTGCTAGTTCCCGGACAGGGATTATAGAGACCCAGTACTTC CSASSRTGIIETQYF
TRBJ2-7 TRBD2 TRBV11-1 many TGTGCCAGCAGCGCGACTTTCATAGCGGGGGCGACCTACGAGCAGTACTTC CASSATFIAGATYEQYF
TRBJ2-5 - TRBV12-3/TRBV12-4 many TGTGCCAGCAGCTCGAGACGCTCCTCGCGGGAGACCCAGTACTTC CASSSRRSSRETQYF
TRBJ2-7 - TRBV15 many TGTGCCACCAGCAGAGATCTTCTGGTGTCCGCTAAGGTCTACGAGCAGTACTTC CATSRDLLVSAKVYEQYF
TRBJ1-1 TRBD1 TRBV6-2/TRBV6-3 many TGTGCCAGCAGTTACAAGACAGGGATCACTGAAGCTTTCTTT CASSYKTGITEAFF
TRBJ2-5 - TRBV6-1 many TGTGCCAGCAGTGAAAGGGGTCAAGAGACCCAGTACTTC CASSERGQETQYF
TRBJ1-1 - TRBV7-9 many TGTGCCAGCAGCTTATCCAGGACTGAAGCTTTCTTT CASSLSRTEAFF
TRBJ2-2 TRBD1 TRBV19 few TGTGCCAGTAGTAGGACAGGGGACGGCACCGGGGAGCTGTTTTTT CASSRTGDGTGELFF
TRBJ2-5 TRBD2 TRBV20-1 many TGCAGTGCCGGGGGGAGGTACCAAGAGACCCAGTACTTC CSAGGRYQETQYF
TRBJ1-5 - TRBV5-5 many TGTGCCAGCAGCTTGTTGGCAGGGGAAAATCAGCCCCAGCATTTT CASSLLAGENQPQHF
TRBJ1-2 - TRBV11-1 many TGTGCCAGCAGCTTACCAGGGTCGGATGGCTACACCTTC CASSLPGSDGYTF
TRBJ1-6 - TRBV25-1 few TGTGCCAGCATTAACAGGGTCCATAATTCACCCCTCCACTTT CASINRVHNSPLHF
TRBJ1-2 - TRBV4-1 few TGCGCCAGCAGCCAAGATTTCGGCAGAAATCTCTATGGCTACACCTTC CASSQDFGRNLYGYTF
TRBJ2-5 TRBD1 TRBV6-5 many TGTGCCAGCAGTTCCGCGACAGGGGAAGAGACCCAGTACTTC CASSSATGEETQYF
TRBJ1-1 - TRBV20-1 many TGCAGTGCGATTCGGGGGGCGCAGCACACTGAAGCTTTCTTT CSAIRGAQHTEAFF
TRBJ2-2 TRBD1 TRBV11-2 many TGTGCCAGCAGCTCAGGGACAGGGCGATACACCGGGGAGCTGTTTTTT CASSSGTGRYTGELFF
TRBJ2-7 - TRBV28 - TGTGCCAGCAGTTTATGGAGTCCTCGCGAGCAGTACTTC CASSLWSPREQYF
TRBJ1-2 - TRBV19 many TGTGCCAGTAGTATAGGGGCGAGGAATGGCTACACCTTC CASSIGARNGYTF
TRBJ2-7 TRBD1 TRBV9 many TGTGCCAGCAGCGTAGGCCGGGACAGCTTCTCCTACGAGCAGTACTTC CASSVGRDSFSYEQYF
TRBJ2-7 TRBD2 TRBV29-1 many TGCAGCGCCAAGGGACTAGCGGGAGGAAGCGAGCAGTACTTC CSAKGLAGGSEQYF
TRBJ1-2 - TRBV7-2 many TGTGCCAGCAGCTTAAACGGAATGGGTGGCTACACCTTC CASSLNGMGGYTF